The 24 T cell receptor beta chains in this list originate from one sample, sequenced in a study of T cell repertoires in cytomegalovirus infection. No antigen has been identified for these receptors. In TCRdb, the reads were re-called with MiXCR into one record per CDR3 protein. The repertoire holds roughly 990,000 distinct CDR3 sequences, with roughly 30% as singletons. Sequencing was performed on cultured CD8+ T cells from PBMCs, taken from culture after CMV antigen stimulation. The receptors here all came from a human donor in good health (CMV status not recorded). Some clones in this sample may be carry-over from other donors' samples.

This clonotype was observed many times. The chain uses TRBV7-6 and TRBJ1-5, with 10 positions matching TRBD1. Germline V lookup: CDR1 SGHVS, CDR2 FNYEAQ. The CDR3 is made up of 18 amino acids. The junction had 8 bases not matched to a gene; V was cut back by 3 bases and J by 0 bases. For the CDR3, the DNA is TGTGCCAGCAGCTTGTTTGGGACAGGGGATTTTAGCAATCAGCCCCAGCATTTT. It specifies CASSLFGTGDFSNQPQHF.

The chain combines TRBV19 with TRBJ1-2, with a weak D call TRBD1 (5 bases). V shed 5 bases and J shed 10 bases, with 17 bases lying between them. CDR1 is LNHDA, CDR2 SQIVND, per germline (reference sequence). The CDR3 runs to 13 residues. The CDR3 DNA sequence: TGTGCCAGTAGTGATGCATGGGGCAACATCTACACCTTC. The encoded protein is CASSDAWGNIYTF.

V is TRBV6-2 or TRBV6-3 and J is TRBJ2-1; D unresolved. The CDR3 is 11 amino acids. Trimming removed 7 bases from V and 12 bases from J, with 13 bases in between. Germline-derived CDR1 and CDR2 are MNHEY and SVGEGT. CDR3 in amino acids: CASKTEARQFF. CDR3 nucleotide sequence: TGTGCCAGCAAGACCGAGGCGCGGCAGTTCTTC.

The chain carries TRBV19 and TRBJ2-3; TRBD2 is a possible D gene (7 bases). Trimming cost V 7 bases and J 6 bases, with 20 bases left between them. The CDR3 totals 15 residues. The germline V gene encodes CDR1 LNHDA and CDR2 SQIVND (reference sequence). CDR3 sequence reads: CASNMYGGPGDTQYF. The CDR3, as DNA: TGTGCCAGTAACATGTACGGGGGGCCAGGGGATACGCAGTATTTT.

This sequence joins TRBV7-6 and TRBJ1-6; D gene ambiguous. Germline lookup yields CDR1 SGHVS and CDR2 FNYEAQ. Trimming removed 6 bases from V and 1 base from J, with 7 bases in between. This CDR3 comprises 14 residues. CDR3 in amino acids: CASRVGSYNSPLHF. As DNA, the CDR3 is TGTGCCAGCAGGGTGGGGTCCTATAATTCACCCCTCCACTTT.

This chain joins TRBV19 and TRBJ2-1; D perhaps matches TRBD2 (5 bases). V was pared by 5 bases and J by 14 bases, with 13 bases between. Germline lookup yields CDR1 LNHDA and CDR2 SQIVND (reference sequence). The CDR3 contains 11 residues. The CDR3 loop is CASSPGILEFF. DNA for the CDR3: TGTGCCAGTAGTCCCGGGATACTAGAGTTCTTC. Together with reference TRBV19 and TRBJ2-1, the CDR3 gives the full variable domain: DGGITQSPKYLFRKEGQNVTLSCEQNLNHDAMYWYRQDPGQGLRLIYYSQIVNDFQKGDIAEGYSVSREKKESFPLTVTSAQKNPTAFYLCASSPGILEFFGPGTRLTVL.

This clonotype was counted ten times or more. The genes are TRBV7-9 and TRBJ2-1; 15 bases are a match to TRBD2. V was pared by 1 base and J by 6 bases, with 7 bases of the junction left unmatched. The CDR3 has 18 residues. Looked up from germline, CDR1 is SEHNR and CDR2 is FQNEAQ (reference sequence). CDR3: CASSLVPGTSGGFNEQFF. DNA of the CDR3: TGTGCCAGCAGCTTAGTACCCGGGACTAGCGGGGGGTTCAATGAGCAGTTCTTC.

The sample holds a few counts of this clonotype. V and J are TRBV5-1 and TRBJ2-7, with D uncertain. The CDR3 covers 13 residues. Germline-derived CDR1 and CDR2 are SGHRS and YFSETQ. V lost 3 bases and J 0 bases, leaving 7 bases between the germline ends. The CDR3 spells CASSSAGSYEQYF. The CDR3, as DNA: TGCGCCAGCAGCTCGGCAGGCTCCTACGAGCAGTACTTC.

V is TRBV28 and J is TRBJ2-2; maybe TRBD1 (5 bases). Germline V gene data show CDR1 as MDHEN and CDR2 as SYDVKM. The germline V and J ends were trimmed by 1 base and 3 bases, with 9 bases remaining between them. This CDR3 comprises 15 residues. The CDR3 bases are TGTGCCAGCAGTTTATTCATGACAGACACCGGGGAGCTGTTTTTT. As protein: CASSLFMTDTGELFF.

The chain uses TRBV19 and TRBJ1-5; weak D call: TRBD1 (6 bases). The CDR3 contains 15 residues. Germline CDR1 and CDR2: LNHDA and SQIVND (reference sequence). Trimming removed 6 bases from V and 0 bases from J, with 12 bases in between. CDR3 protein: CASSPGQHSNQPQHF. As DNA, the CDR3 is TGTGCCAGTAGCCCAGGACAGCATAGCAATCAGCCCCAGCATTTT.

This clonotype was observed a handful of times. The CDR3 region is CASSPEGGLSYNEQFF. The CDR3 DNA follows: TGCGCCAGCAGCCCGGAGGGCGGACTCTCCTACAATGAGCAGTTCTTC. The gene calls are TRBV5-1 and TRBJ2-1, with TRBD2 as a possible D gene (6 bases). This CDR3 region has 16 residues. Germline assignment: CDR1 SGHRS and CDR2 YFSETQ. V lost 4 bases and J 0 bases, leaving 14 bases between the germline ends.

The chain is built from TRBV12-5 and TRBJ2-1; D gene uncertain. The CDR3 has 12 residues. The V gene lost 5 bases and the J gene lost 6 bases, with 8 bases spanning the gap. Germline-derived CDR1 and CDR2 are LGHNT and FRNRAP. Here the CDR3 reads CASGLAGNEQFF. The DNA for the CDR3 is TGTGCTAGTGGTCTTGCCGGCAATGAGCAGTTCTTC.

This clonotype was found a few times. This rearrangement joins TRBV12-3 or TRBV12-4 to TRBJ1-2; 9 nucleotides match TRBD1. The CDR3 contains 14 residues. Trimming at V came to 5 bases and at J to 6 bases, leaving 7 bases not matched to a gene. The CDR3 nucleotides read TGTGCCAGCAGTCACCTGGGACAGGGACATGGCTACACCTTC. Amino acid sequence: CASSHLGQGHGYTF.

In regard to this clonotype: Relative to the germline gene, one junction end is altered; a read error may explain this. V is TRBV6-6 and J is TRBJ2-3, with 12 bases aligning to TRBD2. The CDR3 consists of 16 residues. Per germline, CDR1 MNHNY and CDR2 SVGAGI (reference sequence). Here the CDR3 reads CASSSSGLAGTDMQYF. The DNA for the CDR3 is TGTGCCAGCAGTTCCTCTGGACTAGCGGGGACAGATATGCAGTATTTT.

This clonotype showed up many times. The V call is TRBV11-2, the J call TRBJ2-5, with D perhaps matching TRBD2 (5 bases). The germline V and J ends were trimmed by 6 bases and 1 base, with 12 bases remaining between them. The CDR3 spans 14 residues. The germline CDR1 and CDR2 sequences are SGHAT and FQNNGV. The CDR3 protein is CASRYPGSQETQYF. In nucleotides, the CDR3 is TGTGCCAGCAGGTATCCGGGATCCCAAGAGACCCAGTACTTC.

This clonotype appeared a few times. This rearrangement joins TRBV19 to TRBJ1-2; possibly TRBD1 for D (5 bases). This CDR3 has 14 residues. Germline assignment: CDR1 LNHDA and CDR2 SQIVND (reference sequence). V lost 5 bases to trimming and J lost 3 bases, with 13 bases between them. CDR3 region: CASSQQARYYGYTF. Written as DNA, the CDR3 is TGTGCCAGTAGTCAACAGGCCCGGTACTATGGCTACACCTTC.

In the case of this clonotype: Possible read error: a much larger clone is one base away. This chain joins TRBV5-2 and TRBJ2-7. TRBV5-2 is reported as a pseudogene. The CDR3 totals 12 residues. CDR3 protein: CASNLAYYEQYF. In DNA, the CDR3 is TGTGCCAGCAACTTAGCTTACTACGAGCAGTACTTC.

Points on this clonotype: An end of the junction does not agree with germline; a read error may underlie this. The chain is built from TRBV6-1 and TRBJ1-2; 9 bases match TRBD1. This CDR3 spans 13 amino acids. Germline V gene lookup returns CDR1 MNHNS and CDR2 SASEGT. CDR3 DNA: TGTGCCAGCACGGAGGACAGGGGATATGGCTACTCCTTC. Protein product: CASTEDRGYGYSF.

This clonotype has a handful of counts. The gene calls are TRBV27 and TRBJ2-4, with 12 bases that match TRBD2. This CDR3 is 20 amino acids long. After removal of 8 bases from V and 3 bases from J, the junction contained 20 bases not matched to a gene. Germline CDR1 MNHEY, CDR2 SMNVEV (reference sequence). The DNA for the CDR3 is TGTGCCAGCCGACCTAAACCTCTAGCGGGGGGGCAGCGGGGCAAAAACATTCAGTACTTC. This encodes CASRPKPLAGGQRGKNIQYF.

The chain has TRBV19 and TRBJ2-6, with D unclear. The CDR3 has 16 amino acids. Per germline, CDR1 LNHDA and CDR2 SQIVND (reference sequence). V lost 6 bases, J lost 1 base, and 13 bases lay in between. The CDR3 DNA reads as TGTGCCAGTAGAAAGGGCAGGATTTCTGGGGCCAACGTCCTGACTTTC. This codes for CASRKGRISGANVLTF.

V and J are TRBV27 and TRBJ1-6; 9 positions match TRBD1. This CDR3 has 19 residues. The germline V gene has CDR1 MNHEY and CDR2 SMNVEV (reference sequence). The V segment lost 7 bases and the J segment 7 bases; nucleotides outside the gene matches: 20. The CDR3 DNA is TGTGCCAGCAACCCCGCCGGAACAGGGGGCTTTTTTTGGAATTCACCCCTCCACTTT. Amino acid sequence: CASNPAGTGGFFWNSPLHF.

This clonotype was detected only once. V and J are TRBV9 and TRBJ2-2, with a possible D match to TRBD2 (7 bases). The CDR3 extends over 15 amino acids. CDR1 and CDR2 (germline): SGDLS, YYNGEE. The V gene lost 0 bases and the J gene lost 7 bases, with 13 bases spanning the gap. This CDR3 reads CASSVDAGAVGELFF. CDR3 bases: TGTGCCAGCAGCGTAGATGCGGGGGCTGTCGGGGAGCTGTTTTTT.

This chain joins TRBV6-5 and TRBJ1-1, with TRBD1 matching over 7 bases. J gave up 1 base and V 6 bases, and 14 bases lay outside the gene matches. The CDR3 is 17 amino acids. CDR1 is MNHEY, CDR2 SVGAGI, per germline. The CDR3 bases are TGTGCCAGCAGAAAAAGGACAGGAATTAGAGAGAACACTGAAGCTTTCTTT. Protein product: CASRKRTGIRENTEAFF.

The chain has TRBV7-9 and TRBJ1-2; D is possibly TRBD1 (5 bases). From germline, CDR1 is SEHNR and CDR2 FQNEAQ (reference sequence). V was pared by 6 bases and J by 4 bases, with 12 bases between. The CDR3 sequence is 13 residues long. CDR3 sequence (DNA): TGTGCCAGCAGTCCAGGGTCCCGCTATGGCTACACCTTC. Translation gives CASSPGSRYGYTF.